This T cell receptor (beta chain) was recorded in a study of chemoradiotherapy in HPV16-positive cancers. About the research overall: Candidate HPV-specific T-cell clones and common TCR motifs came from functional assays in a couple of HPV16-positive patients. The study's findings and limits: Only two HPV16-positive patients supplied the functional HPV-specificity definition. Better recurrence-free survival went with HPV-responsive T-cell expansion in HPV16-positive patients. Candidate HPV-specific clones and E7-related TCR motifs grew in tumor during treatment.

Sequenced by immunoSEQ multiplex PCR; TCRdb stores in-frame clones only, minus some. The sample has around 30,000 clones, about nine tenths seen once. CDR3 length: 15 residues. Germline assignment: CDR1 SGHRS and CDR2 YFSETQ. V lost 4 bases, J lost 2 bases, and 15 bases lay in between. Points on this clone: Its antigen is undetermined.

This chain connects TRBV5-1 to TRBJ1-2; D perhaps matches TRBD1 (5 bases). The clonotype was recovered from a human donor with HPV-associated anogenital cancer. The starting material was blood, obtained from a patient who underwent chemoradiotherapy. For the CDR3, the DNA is TGCGCCAGCAGCCGGTCCTTAGCAGGGAACTATGGCTACACCTTC. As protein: CASSRSLAGNYGYTF. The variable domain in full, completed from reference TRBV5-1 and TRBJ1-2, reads KAGVTQTPRYLIKTRGQQVTLSCSPISGHRSVSWYQQTPGQGLQFLFEYFSETQRNKGNFPGRFSGRQFSNSRSEMNVSTLELGDSALYLCASSRSLAGNYGYTFGSGTRLTVV.